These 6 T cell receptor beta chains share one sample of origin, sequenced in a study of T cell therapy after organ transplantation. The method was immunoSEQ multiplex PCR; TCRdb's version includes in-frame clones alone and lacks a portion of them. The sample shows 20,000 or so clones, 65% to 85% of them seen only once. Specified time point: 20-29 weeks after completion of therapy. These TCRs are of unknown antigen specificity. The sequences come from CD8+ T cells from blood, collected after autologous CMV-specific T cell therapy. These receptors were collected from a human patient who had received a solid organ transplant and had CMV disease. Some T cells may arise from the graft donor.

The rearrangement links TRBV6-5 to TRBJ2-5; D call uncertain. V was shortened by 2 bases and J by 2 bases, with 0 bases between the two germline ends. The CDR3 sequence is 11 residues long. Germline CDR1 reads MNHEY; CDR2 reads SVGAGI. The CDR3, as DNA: TGTGCCAGCAGTTACCAAGAGACCCAGTACTTC. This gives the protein CASSYQETQYF.

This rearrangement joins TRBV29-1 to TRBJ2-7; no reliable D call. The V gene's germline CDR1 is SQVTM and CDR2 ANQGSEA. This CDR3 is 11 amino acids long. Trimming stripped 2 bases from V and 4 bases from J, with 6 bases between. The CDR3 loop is CSVEYGYEQYF. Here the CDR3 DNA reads TGCAGCGTTGAATACGGGTACGAGCAGTACTTC.

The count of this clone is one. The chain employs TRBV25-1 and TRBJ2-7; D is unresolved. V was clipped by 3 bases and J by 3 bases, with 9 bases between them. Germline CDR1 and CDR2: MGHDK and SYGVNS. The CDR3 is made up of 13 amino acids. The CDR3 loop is CASSDMVRYEQYF. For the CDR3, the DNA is TGTGCCAGCAGTGATATGGTCCGCTACGAGCAGTACTTC.

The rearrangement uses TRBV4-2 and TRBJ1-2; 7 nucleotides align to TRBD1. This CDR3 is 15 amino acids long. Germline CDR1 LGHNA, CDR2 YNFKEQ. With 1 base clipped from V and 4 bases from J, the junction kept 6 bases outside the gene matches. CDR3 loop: CASSQGEGGSYGYTF. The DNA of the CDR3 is TGTGCCAGCAGCCAAGGAGAAGGGGGCAGCTATGGCTACACCTTC.

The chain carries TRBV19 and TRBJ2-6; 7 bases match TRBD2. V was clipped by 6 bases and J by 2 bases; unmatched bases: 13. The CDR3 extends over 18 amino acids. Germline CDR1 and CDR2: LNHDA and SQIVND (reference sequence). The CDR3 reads CASSSLASPLAGANVLTF. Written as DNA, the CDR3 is TGTGCCAGTAGCTCACTAGCGTCGCCTCTGGCTGGGGCCAACGTCCTGACTTTC.

CDR3 sequence: CASSLGPGQSRSYEQYF. The CDR3 region has the DNA TGTGCCAGCAGCTTAGGCCCGGGACAGAGTCGCTCCTACGAGCAGTACTTC. The V call is TRBV7-6, the J call TRBJ2-7; 7 nucleotides agree with TRBD1. From germline, CDR1 is SGHVS and CDR2 FNYEAQ. V dropped 1 base and J dropped 0; count of bases not matched to a gene: 9. The CDR3 has 17 residues.